A single sample is the source of the 5 T cell receptor beta chains below, sequenced in a study. TCRdb re-called the RT-PCR reads through MiXCR, storing one row per CDR3 protein. The sample yields about 700,000 distinct CDR3 sequences, 14% seen once. The sequenced sample was memory CD4+ T cells from blood. These receptors were taken from a female donor in good health, serving as a healthy control.

This clonotype was recorded at least ten times. The J gene is TRBJ1-2, the V gene TRBV20-1; 10 bases are a match to TRBD1. V lost 1 base, J lost 6 bases, and 5 bases stayed unmatched. The CDR3 length is 14 residues. The V gene's germline CDR1 is DFQATT and CDR2 SNEGSKA (reference sequence). The CDR3 DNA sequence: TGCAGTGCTAGAGTTATGACAGGGGGCGATGGCTACACCTTC. Protein product: CSARVMTGGDGYTF.

This clonotype was seen a few times. V and J are TRBV6-5 and TRBJ2-6, with 7 bases fitting TRBD1. J lost 2 bases, V lost 5 bases, and 9 bases had no gene match. The CDR3 runs 17 residues. Germline V CDR1 and CDR2: MNHEY, SVGAGI. For the CDR3, the DNA is TGTGCCAGCAGTCCCGACAGGGTTCTCGCTGGGGCCAACGTCCTGACTTTC. It yields the protein CASSPDRVLAGANVLTF.

This chain connects TRBV24-1 to TRBJ1-5, with 8 bases lining up with TRBD1. The CDR3 is 14 amino acids. Germline lookup yields CDR1 KGHDR and CDR2 SFDVKD. Trimming at V came to 5 bases and at J to 3 bases, leaving 2 bases not matched to a gene. CDR3 loop: CATSGRGLNQPQHF. CDR3 DNA: TGTGCCACCAGTGGCAGGGGGCTCAATCAGCCCCAGCATTTT.

In its sample, this clonotype was seen a few times. The V gene is TRBV12-3 or TRBV12-4, the J gene TRBJ1-5; 9 nucleotides match TRBD1. The J segment lost 3 bases and the V segment lost 5 bases, leaving 5 bases of the junction unmatched. This CDR3 spans 15 amino acids. CDR3 DNA: TGTGCCAGCAGTCCCCGGGACAGGGCCAATCAGCCCCAGCATTTT. Residues: CASSPRDRANQPQHF.

This chain joins TRBV3-1 and TRBJ2-3; 10 bases align to TRBD2. After removal of 4 bases from V and 5 bases from J, the junction contained 6 bases not matched to a gene. In germline, CDR1 is LGHDT, CDR2 YNNKEL (reference sequence). This CDR3 is 15 amino acids long. CDR3 DNA sequence: TGTGCCAGCAGCCCAGGTGCTAGCGGGAGAGATACGCAGTATTTT. Amino acids: CASSPGASGRDTQYF.